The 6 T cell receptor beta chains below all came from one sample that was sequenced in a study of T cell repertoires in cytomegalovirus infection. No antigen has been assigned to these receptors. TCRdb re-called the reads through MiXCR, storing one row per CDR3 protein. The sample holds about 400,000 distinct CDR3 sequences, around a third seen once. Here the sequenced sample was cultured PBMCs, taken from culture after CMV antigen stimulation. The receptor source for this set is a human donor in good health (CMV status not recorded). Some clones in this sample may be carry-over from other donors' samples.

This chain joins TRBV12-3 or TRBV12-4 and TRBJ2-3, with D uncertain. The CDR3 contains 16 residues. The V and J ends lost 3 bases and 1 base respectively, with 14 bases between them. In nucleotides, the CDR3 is TGTGCCAGCAGTTTGAGTTCGGCTCGGGGCACAGATACGCAGTATTTT. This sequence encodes CASSLSSARGTDTQYF.

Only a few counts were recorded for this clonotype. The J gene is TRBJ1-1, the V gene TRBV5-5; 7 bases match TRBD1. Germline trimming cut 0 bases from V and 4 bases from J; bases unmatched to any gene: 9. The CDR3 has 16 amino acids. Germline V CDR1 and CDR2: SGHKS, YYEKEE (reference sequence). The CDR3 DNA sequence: TGTGCCAGCAGCTTGGCTCCTGGACAGGTCGGCACTGAAGCTTTCTTT. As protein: CASSLAPGQVGTEAFF.

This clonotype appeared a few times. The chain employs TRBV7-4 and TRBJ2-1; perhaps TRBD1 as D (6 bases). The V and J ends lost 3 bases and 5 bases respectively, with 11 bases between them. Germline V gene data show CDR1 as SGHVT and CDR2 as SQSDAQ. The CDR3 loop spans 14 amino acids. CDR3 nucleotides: TGTGCCAGCAGCTTCGACCGACAGGACAATGAGCAGTTCTTC. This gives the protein CASSFDRQDNEQFF.

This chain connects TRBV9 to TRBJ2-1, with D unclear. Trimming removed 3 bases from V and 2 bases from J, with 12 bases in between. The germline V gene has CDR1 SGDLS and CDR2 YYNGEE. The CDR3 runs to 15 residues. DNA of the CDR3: TGTGCCAGCAGCGCCCACAGCCTCCCCTACAATGAGCAGTTCTTC. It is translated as CASSAHSLPYNEQFF.

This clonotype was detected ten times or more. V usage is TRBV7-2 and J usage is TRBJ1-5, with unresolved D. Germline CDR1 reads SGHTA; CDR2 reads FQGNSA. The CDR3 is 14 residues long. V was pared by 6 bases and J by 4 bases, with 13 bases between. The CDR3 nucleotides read TGTGCCAGCAGATCTGACGGCTTAAATCAGCCCCAGCATTTT. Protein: CASRSDGLNQPQHF.

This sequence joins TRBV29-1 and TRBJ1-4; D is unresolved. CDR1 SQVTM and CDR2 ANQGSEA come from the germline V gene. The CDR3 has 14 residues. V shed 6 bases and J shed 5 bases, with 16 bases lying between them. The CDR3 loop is CSVETRIGNEKLFF. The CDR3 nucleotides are TGCAGCGTCGAAACACGAATTGGCAATGAAAAACTGTTTTTT.